Listed here are 12 T cell receptor beta chains from one sample, sequenced in a study of T cell responses to AZD1222 COVID-19 vaccine. The data were produced by immunoSEQ multiplex PCR, yet TCRdb's version contains in-frame clones alone and is incomplete. The data hold under 200,000 clones, with roughly 94% observed a single time. This specimen consisted of peripheral blood, obtained 28 days after the second AZD1222 dose. The receptors were gathered from an adult who received the AZD1222 COVID-19 vaccine.

The CDR3 bases are TGCAGTGCTAGTGAGATTACTGAAGCTTTCTTT. Protein product: CSASEITEAFF. V is TRBV20-1 and J is TRBJ1-1; unclear D gene. Germline V gene data show CDR1 as DFQATT and CDR2 as SNEGSKA (reference sequence). The CDR3 is 11 amino acids. V shed 3 bases and J shed 5 bases, with 7 bases lying between them.

The chain has TRBV30 and TRBJ2-1, with 11 bases lining up with TRBD2. Germline CDR1 is GTSNPN and CDR2 is SVGIG (reference sequence). The CDR3 runs 16 residues. V was pared by 5 bases and J by 6 bases, with 12 bases of the junction left unmatched. In DNA, the CDR3 is TGTGCCTGGGAGCTGGACCCCGGGACTAGCGGCAATGAGCAGTTCTTC. It codes for CAWELDPGTSGNEQFF. Variable domain in full (rest from reference TRBV30 and TRBJ2-1): SQTIHQWPATLVQPVGSPLSLECTVEGTSNPNLYWYRQAAGRGLQLLFYSVGIGQISSEVPQNLSASRPQDRQFILSSKKLLLSDSGFYLCAWELDPGTSGNEQFFGPGTRLTVL.

This chain uses TRBV5-4 with TRBJ2-1; 8 nucleotides match TRBD1. Germline V lookup: CDR1 SGHNT, CDR2 YYREEE (reference sequence). This CDR3 has 15 residues. Germline trimming cut 1 base from V and 11 bases from J; bases unmatched to any gene: 11. Here the CDR3 reads CASSLRGQVEMKQFF. CDR3 DNA sequence: TGTGCCAGCAGCTTGCGGGGACAGGTCGAGATGAAGCAGTTCTTC.

The chain combines TRBV20-1 with TRBJ2-1, with 8 bases identical to TRBD2. Germline CDR1 and CDR2: DFQATT and SNEGSKA (reference sequence). The V and J ends lost 3 bases and 9 bases, in that order; junction bases with no gene match: 10. The CDR3 length is 14 residues. This CDR3 is CSASLLGLGGEQFF. Here the CDR3 DNA reads TGCAGTGCTAGTCTACTGGGACTAGGTGGTGAGCAGTTCTTC.

V usage is TRBV3-1 (or the pseudogene TRBV3-2) and J usage is TRBJ1-4; 9 bases line up with TRBD1. Germline values: CDR1 LGHDT, CDR2 YNNKEL (reference sequence). Trimming removed 1 base from V and 7 bases from J; junction bases left unmatched: 7. There are 16 residues in the CDR3. The CDR3 protein is CASSQAGQGIFEKLFF. The DNA for the CDR3 is TGTGCCAGCAGCCAAGCCGGACAGGGGATTTTTGAAAAACTGTTTTTT.

This rearrangement joins TRBV27 to TRBJ1-1; 8 bases fit TRBD1. Looked up from germline, CDR1 is MNHEY and CDR2 is SMNVEV (reference sequence). V trimming: 5 bases; J trimming: 4 bases; junction bases outside the gene matches: 6. This CDR3 is 14 amino acids long. The CDR3 loop reads CASSIQGEGTEAFF. CDR3 coding DNA: TGTGCCAGCAGTATACAGGGGGAGGGCACTGAAGCTTTCTTT.

This chain uses TRBV15 with TRBJ1-2, with D uncertain. Germline V lookup: CDR1 LNHNV, CDR2 YYDKDF (reference sequence). This CDR3 is built from 14 residues. V was clipped by 1 base and J by 0 bases, with 6 bases between them. This CDR3 is CATSRGPANYGYTF. The CDR3 DNA reads TGTGCCACCAGCAGAGGTCCAGCTAACTATGGCTACACCTTC.

This rearrangement joins TRBV5-1 to TRBJ2-5; 7 bases agree with TRBD1. Germline trimming cut 3 bases from V and 1 base from J; bases unmatched to any gene: 6. In germline, CDR1 is SGHRS, CDR2 YFSETQ. This CDR3 is 15 amino acids long. In nucleotides, the CDR3 is TGCGCCAGCAGCTACAGGACAGGAGCCCAAGAGACCCAGTACTTC. Translation: CASSYRTGAQETQYF. Combining the CDR3 with reference TRBV5-1 and TRBJ2-5 gives the whole variable domain KAGVTQTPRYLIKTRGQQVTLSCSPISGHRSVSWYQQTPGQGLQFLFEYFSETQRNKGNFPGRFSGRQFSNSRSEMNVSTLELGDSALYLCASSYRTGAQETQYFGPGTRLLVL.

This clone was observed a single time. The chain recombines TRBV15 with TRBJ1-2; 8 bases match TRBD1. Germline lookup yields CDR1 LNHNV and CDR2 YYDKDF (reference sequence). The CDR3 loop spans 14 amino acids. V dropped 4 bases and J dropped 6; count of bases not matched to a gene: 7. DNA for the CDR3: TGTGCCACCAGCATAAGCCAGGGGGCCGATGGCTACACCTTC. Translated, it gives CATSISQGADGYTF.

This clone was counted only a few times. The chain couples TRBV6-6 to TRBJ2-3; the D gene is possibly TRBD2 (6 bases). Germline CDR1 reads MNHNY; CDR2 reads SVGAGI (reference sequence). V was cut by 5 bases and J by 2 bases, with 14 bases left in between. The CDR3 runs to 15 residues. CDR3 nucleotides: TGTGCCAGCAGTCGAGGGGACTTCGACACAGATACGCAGTATTTT. Protein: CASSRGDFDTDTQYF.

The chain combines TRBV2 with TRBJ1-2; the match to TRBD1 covers 7 bases. The CDR3 totals 14 residues. After removal of 6 bases from V and 6 bases from J, the junction contained 10 bases not matched to a gene. In germline, CDR1 is SNHLY, CDR2 FYNNEI. The CDR3 DNA reads TGTGCCAGCAGACCCGACAGGGAACTGGATGGCTACACCTTC. It is translated as CASRPDRELDGYTF.

Only one count was recorded for this clone. The V call is TRBV3-1 (or the pseudogene TRBV3-2), the J call TRBJ2-7, with D perhaps TRBD2 (5 bases). Germline CDR1 and CDR2: LGHDT and YNNKEL (reference sequence). Trimming left V 0 bases short and J 2 bases short, with 11 bases between. This CDR3 region has 15 residues. The chain's CDR3 is CASSQDPGTTYEQYF. The DNA of the CDR3 is TGTGCCAGCAGCCAAGATCCGGGAACTACCTACGAGCAGTACTTC.